This TCR beta chain is drawn from a study of early T cells in non-severe SARS-CoV-2 infection. Background on the study: The study sequenced bulk RNA from unsorted whole blood, with chains unpaired.

In TCRdb, the 5' RACE reads were re-called with MiXCR into one record per CDR3 protein. The sample holds tens of thousands of distinct CDR3 sequences, 5.8% seen once. This clonotype was seen repeatedly, ten times or more. This CDR3 has 12 residues. The germline V gene encodes CDR1 SNHLY and CDR2 FYNNEI. V was cut by 4 bases and J by 7 bases, with 10 bases left in between. Material: whole blood. This TCR was sampled from an adult who was a healthcare worker with PCR-confirmed SARS-CoV-2 infection or an uninfected control (not recorded which). The chain has TRBV2 and TRBJ1-2; D gene unclear. CDR3 in DNA: TGTGCCAGCAGTGTGAATGTGCCTGGCTACACCTTC. Translating gives CASSVNVPGYTF. The full variable domain, in which reference TRBV2 and TRBJ1-2 provide the parts outside the CDR3, is EPEVTQTPSHQVTQMGQEVILRCVPISNHLYFYWYRQILGQKVEFLVSFYNNEISEKSEIFDDQFSVERPDGSNFTLKIRSTKLEDSAMYFCASSVNVPGYTFGSGTRLTVV.